The 8 T cell receptor beta chains reported below all come from one sample, sequenced in a study of T cells in Graves' hyperthyroidism and ophthalmopathy. Amplification targeted TCR beta CDR3 regions from RNA transcripts. Carried out on the TCR CDR3, a first-round RT-PCR used the HTBI primer set. MiXCR, run by TCRdb on the multiplex PCR reads, gives a single entry per CDR3 protein. The sample records under 400,000 distinct CDR3 sequences, approximately 15% being singletons. What was sequenced was blood. All receptors come from a woman aged 55 to 70 with Graves' hyperthyroidism.

The table lists this clonotype with a few counts. The chain uses TRBV19 and TRBJ2-7, with D perhaps matching TRBD2 (6 bases). The V end lost 4 bases, the J end lost 6 bases, and 16 bases lay between the germline ends. The V gene's germline CDR1 is LNHDA and CDR2 SQIVND (reference sequence). This CDR3 has 14 residues. In nucleotides, the CDR3 is TGTGCCAGTAGTACGAGCGGGCCGGAAGCCGAGCAGTACTTC. Protein product: CASSTSGPEAEQYF. Looking up the rest from reference TRBV19 and TRBJ2-7 gives the full variable domain: DGGITQSPKYLFRKEGQNVTLSCEQNLNHDAMYWYRQDPGQGLRLIYYSQIVNDFQKGDIAEGYSVSREKKESFPLTVTSAQKNPTAFYLCASSTSGPEAEQYFGPGTRLTVT.

The chain has TRBV11-2 and TRBJ2-1; D possibly matches TRBD1 or TRBD2 (7 bases each). This CDR3 region has 15 residues. V was trimmed by 8 bases and J by 5 bases, leaving 19 bases between them. CDR1 SGHAT and CDR2 FQNNGV come from the germline V gene. DNA for the CDR3: TGTGCCAGCTCACCCGGGGCAGGGGGGGACAATGAGCAGTTCTTC. Its translation: CASSPGAGGDNEQFF. The variable domain in full, completed from reference TRBV11-2 and TRBJ2-1, reads EAGVAQSPRYKIIEKRQSVAFWCNPISGHATLYWYQQILGQGPKLLIQFQNNGVVDDSQLPKDRFSAERLKGVDSTLKIQPAKLEDSAVYLCASSPGAGGDNEQFFGPGTRLTVL.

This clonotype has ten or more counts. The CDR3 DNA sequence: TGTGCCAGCAGCTTATTGGCTGATCCTGAAGCTTTCTTT. Amino acid sequence: CASSLLADPEAFF. The chain uses TRBV5-5 and TRBJ1-1, with D hard to call. V shed 2 bases and J shed 6 bases, with 11 bases lying between them. This CDR3 is built from 13 residues. The germline V gene has CDR1 SGHKS and CDR2 YYEKEE (reference sequence).

This clonotype was counted ten times or more. This rearrangement joins TRBV18 to TRBJ2-3; maybe TRBD2 (5 bases). V was shortened by 4 bases and J by 0 bases, with 14 bases between the two germline ends. The CDR3 loop spans 16 amino acids. In germline, CDR1 is KGHSH, CDR2 LQKENI. CDR3 sequence: CASSLQPGISTDTQYF. DNA of the CDR3: TGTGCCAGCTCACTGCAGCCCGGGATTAGCACAGATACGCAGTATTTT.

This clonotype was detected many times. The rearrangement uses TRBV18 and TRBJ2-1; 8 nucleotides agree with TRBD2. Germline V gene data show CDR1 as KGHSH and CDR2 as LQKENI. The CDR3 contains 15 residues. V shed 1 base and J 9 bases; nucleotides not matched to a gene: 8. The CDR3 bases are TGTGCCAGCTCACCACAGAACTCGGGAGGGGGTGAGCAGTTCTTC. Its translation is CASSPQNSGGGEQFF.

The chain carries TRBV2 and TRBJ1-3, with TRBD1 identical over 7 bases. With V trimmed by 7 bases and J by 2 bases, 5 bases remained unmatched. Per germline, CDR1 SNHLY and CDR2 FYNNEI. The CDR3 consists of 14 residues. The CDR3 nucleotides are TGTGCCAGCAATGTAAGGGGGCCTGGAAACACCATATATTTT. Protein product: CASNVRGPGNTIYF.

This clonotype occurred a few times. The germline gene is not matched at one end of the junction; a read error may be the cause. The V gene is TRBV12-3 or TRBV12-4, the J gene TRBJ2-1, with a weak D call TRBD2 (5 bases). CDR3 length equals 13 residues. The CDR3 bases are TGTGCCAGCAGTTTAGAGCGGAACAATGAGCAGCTCTTC. The encoded protein is CASSLERNNEQLF.

This clonotype was found many times. The chain has TRBV20-1 and TRBJ2-7; D may be TRBD2 (7 bases). The CDR3 loop spans 15 amino acids. Trimming stripped 0 bases from V and 2 bases from J, with 14 bases between. Germline V gene sequence: CDR1 DFQATT, CDR2 SNEGSKA (reference sequence). CDR3 DNA: TGCAGTGCTAGAGATCTACGGGGGGCCACCTACGAGCAGTACTTC. This codes for CSARDLRGATYEQYF.